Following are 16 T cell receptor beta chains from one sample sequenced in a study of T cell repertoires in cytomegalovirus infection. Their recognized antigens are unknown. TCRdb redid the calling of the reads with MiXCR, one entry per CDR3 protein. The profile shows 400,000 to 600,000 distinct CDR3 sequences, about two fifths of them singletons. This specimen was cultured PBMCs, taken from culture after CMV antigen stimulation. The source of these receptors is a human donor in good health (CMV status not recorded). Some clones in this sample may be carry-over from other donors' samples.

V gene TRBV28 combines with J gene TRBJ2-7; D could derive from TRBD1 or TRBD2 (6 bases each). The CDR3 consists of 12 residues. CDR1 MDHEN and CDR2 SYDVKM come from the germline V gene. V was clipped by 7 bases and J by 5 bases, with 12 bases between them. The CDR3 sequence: CASTGARNEQYF. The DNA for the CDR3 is TGTGCCAGCACGGGGGCTAGAAACGAGCAGTACTTC.

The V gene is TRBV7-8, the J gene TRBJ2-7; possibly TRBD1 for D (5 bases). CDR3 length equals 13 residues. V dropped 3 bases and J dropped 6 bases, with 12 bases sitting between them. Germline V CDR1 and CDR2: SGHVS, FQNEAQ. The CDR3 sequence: CASSFFVGREQYF. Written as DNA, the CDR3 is TGTGCCAGCAGCTTTTTTGTGGGGCGCGAGCAGTACTTC.

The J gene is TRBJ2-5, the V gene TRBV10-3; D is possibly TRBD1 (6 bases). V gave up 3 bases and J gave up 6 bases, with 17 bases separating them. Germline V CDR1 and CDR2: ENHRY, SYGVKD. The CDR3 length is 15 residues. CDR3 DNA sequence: TGTGCCATCAGTGAAACCGGGACACACGGCCAGACCCAGTACTTC. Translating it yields CAISETGTHGQTQYF.

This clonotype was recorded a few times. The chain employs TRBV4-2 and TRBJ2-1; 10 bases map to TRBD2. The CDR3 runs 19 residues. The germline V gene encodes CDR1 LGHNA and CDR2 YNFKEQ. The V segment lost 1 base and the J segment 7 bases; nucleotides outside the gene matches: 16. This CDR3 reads CASSQVGQMGLAGVNEQFF. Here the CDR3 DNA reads TGTGCCAGCAGCCAAGTGGGGCAAATGGGGCTAGCGGGAGTGAATGAGCAGTTCTTC.

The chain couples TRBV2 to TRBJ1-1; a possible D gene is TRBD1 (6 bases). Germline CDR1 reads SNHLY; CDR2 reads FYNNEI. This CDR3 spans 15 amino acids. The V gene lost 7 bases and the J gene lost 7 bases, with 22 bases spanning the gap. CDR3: CASKGGSTLGSEAFF. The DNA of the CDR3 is TGTGCCAGCAAAGGGGGTTCCACCCTGGGGAGTGAAGCTTTCTTT.

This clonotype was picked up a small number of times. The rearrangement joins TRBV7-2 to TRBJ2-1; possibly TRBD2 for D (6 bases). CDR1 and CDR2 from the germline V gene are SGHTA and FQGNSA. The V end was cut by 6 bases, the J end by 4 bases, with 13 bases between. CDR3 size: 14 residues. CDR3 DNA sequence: TGTGCCAGCAGGCCTGACGGGGGTTACAATGAGCAGTTCTTC. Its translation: CASRPDGGYNEQFF. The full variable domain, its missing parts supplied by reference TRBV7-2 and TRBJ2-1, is GAGVSQSPSNKVTEKGKDVELRCDPISGHTALYWYRQSLGQGLEFLIYFQGNSAPDKSGLPSDRFSAERTGGSVSTLTIQRTQQEDSAVYLCASRPDGGYNEQFFGPGTRLTVL.

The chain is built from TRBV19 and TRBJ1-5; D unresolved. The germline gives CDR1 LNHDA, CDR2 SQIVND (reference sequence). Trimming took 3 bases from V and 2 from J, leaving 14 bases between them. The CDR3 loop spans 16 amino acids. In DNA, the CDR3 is TGTGCCAGTAGTATCGATAGATCGCCGGGCAATCAGCCCCAGCATTTT. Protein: CASSIDRSPGNQPQHF.

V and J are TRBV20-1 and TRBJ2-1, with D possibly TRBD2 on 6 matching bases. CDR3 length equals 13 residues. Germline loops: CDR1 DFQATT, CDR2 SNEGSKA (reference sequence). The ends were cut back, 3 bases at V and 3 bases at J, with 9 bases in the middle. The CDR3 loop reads CSASIGSYNEQFF. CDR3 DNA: TGCAGTGCTAGCATCGGGAGCTACAATGAGCAGTTCTTC.

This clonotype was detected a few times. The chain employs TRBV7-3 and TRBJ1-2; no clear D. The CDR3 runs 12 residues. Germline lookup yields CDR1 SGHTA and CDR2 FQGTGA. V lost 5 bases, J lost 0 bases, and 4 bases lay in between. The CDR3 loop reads CASSTTNYGYTF. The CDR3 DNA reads TGTGCCAGCAGCACCACTAACTATGGCTACACCTTC.

CDR3 residues: CASSYSQQGYKAFF. The CDR3 region has the DNA TGTGCCAGCAGTTACTCCCAGCAGGGGTATAAAGCTTTCTTT. The rearrangement links TRBV6-5 to TRBJ1-1, with D tentatively TRBD1 (6 bases). The CDR3 loop spans 14 amino acids. V was shortened by 0 bases and J by 9 bases, with 14 bases between the two germline ends. CDR1 and CDR2 from the germline V gene are MNHEY and SVGAGI.

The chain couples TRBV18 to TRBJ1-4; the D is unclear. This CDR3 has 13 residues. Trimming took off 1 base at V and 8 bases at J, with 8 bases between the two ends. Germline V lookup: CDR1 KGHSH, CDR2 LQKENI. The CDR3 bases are TGTGCCAGCTCACCACTACGGGAGGAAAAACTGTTTTTT. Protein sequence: CASSPLREEKLFF.

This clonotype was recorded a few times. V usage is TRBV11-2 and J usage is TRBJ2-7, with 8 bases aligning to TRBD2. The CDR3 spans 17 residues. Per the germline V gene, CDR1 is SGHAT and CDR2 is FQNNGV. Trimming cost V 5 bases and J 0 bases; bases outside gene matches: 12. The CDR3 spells CASSPQGGGRSSYEQYF. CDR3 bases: TGTGCCAGCAGCCCCCAGGGCGGGGGGAGGAGCTCCTACGAGCAGTACTTC.

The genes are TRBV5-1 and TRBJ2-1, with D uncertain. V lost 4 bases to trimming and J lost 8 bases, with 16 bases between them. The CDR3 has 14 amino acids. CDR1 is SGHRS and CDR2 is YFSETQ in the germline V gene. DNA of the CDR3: TGCGCCAGCAGCCCCGGAGTTGGGTTCGATGAGCAGTTCTTC. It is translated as CASSPGVGFDEQFF.

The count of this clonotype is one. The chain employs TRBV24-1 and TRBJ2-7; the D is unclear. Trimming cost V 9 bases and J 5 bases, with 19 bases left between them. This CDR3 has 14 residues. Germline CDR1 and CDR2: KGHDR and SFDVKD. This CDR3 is CATSFYQPWHEQYF. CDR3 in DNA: TGTGCCACCTCGTTCTACCAACCTTGGCACGAGCAGTACTTC.

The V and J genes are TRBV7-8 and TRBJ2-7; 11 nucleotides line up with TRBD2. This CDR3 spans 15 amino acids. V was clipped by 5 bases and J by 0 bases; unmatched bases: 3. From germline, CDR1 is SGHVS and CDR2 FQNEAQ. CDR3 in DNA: TGTGCCAGCAGCCGACTAGCGGGGATCTCCTACGAGCAGTACTTC. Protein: CASSRLAGISYEQYF.

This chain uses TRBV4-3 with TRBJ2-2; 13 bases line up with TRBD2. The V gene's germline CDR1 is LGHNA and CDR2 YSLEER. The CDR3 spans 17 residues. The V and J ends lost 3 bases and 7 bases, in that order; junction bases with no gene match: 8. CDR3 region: CASSHRLAGGLGGELFF. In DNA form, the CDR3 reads TGCGCCAGCAGCCACCGACTAGCGGGAGGTCTTGGCGGGGAGCTGTTTTTT.